Listed below are T cell receptor beta chains from one sample, sequenced in a study of PD-1 blockade in classical Hodgkin lymphoma. Profiling relied on immunoSEQ multiplex PCR, and the TCRdb table lists in-frame clones only, not all of them. The table shows just under 45,000 clones, with roughly two thirds occurring only once. The sequences come from peripheral blood mononuclear cells (PBMCs), collected before the fourth cycle of nivolumab. The receptor source for this set is a human donor with classical Hodgkin lymphoma. Each CDR3 is given without its conserved first and last residue.

length	V	J	CDR3
11	TRBV6-1	TRBJ1-5	ASSGQSNQPQH
13	TRBV5-8	TRBJ2-7	ASSLYRDRGGEQY
13	TRBV6-6	TRBJ2-5	ASSYSGGGTETQY
12	TRBV5-1	TRBJ1-4	ASSLGRGNEKLF
15	TRBV28	TRBJ2-5	ASNHRDRGPSQETQY
14	TRBV19	TRBJ2-1	ASSMSVGLWGNEQF
14	TRBV4-1	TRBJ2-2	ASSPTGGGNTGELF
12	TRBV11-2	TRBJ2-1	ASSFGSSYNEQF
13	TRBV11-3	TRBJ2-3	ASSLDGQSTDTQY
14	TRBV9	TRBJ1-3	ASSVGQVNSGNTIY
10	TRBV6-5	TRBJ2-7	ASREEGYEQY
9	TRBV20-1	TRBJ2-7	SANPSHEQY
11	TRBV6-5	TRBJ2-7	ASTDKKRDRRY
12	TRBV30	TRBJ2-3	AWSRGSSTDTQY
10	TRBV6-8	TRBJ2-1	ARGQGLDEQF
14	TRBV7-8	TRBJ2-1	ASSAPGLAARNEQF
12	TRBV7-9	TRBJ1-1	ASSYEVMNTEAF
9	TRBV29-1	TRBJ2-3	SGGIGDTQY
12	TRBV9	TRBJ2-3	ASSGYPDRDTQY
14	TRBV28	TRBJ2-3	ASTAPGGASTDTQY
13	TRBV11-3	TRBJ2-1	ASSLAPGASNEQF
11	TRBV30	TRBJ2-1	AWTDSPYNEQF
11	TRBV7-9	TRBJ1-1	ASSPTLGAEAF
13	TRBV7-2	TRBJ1-1	ASSLVVTGGTEAF